These 15 T cell receptor beta chains originate from one sample sequenced in a study of CD8+CD57+ T cells in acquired aplastic anemia. Genomic DNA acted as the template from which TCR beta VDJ combination and CDR3 sequence profiling were carried out. MiXCR, run by TCRdb on the reads, gives a single entry per CDR3 protein. The sample contains about 190,000 distinct CDR3 sequences, around 59% of which appear only once. Sample: sorted CD4+, CD8+, or CD8+CD57+ T cells (not recorded which) from PBMCs. The receptors come from a human donor in good health, serving as a control.

This clonotype was found many times. The chain carries TRBV19 and TRBJ1-6; 7 bases match TRBD1. The CDR3 is 17 amino acids. CDR1 and CDR2 from the germline V gene are LNHDA and SQIVND (reference sequence). Unmatched junction bases numbered 7, after V lost 5 bases and J lost 0 bases. In DNA, the CDR3 is TGTGCCAGTAGTGAGGGGGCGCTCAGCTCCTATAATTCACCCCTCCACTTT. Translating gives CASSEGALSSYNSPLHF.

This clonotype has only a few counts. The V and J genes are TRBV9 and TRBJ2-7; tentatively, D is TRBD2 (7 bases). CDR1 and CDR2 from the germline V gene are SGDLS and YYNGEE. The CDR3 is 14 residues long. With 0 bases removed from V and 2 bases from J, the gap between germline ends came to 9 bases. For the CDR3, the DNA is TGTGCCAGCAGCGTAGGGGGGGGGCCCTACGAGCAGTACTTC. Amino acids: CASSVGGGPYEQYF. The complete variable domain, with remaining parts taken from reference TRBV9 and TRBJ2-7, reads DSGVTQTPKHLITATGQRVTLRCSPRSGDLSVYWYQQSLDQGLQFLIQYYNGEERAKGNILERFSAQQFPDLHSELNLSSLELGDSALYFCASSVGGGPYEQYFGPGTRLTVT.

V usage is TRBV19 and J usage is TRBJ2-5; D gene uncertain. The germline CDR1 and CDR2 sequences are LNHDA and SQIVND (reference sequence). The CDR3 sequence is 14 residues long. Between the trimmed V and J ends, which lost 5 bases and 5 bases, there was a span of 15 bases. For the CDR3, the DNA is TGTGCCAGTAGTCTGGGTAGGATAGGGGAGACCCAGTACTTC. Its translation: CASSLGRIGETQYF.

This sequence joins TRBV19 and TRBJ1-6; D might be TRBD1 (6 bases). The V gene lost 6 bases and the J gene lost 8 bases, with 14 bases spanning the gap. Germline loops: CDR1 LNHDA, CDR2 SQIVND (reference sequence). The CDR3 runs 14 residues. This CDR3 reads CASSGGREDSPLHF. The CDR3 DNA is TGTGCCAGTAGCGGGGGCAGGGAGGATTCACCCCTCCACTTT.

V usage is TRBV6-5 and J usage is TRBJ1-2; 7 bases match TRBD1. Looked up from germline, CDR1 is MNHEY and CDR2 is SVGAGI. V dropped 0 bases and J dropped 5; count of bases not matched to a gene: 6. The CDR3 has 15 amino acids. CDR3 in amino acids: CASSYSRDSRYGYTF. The DNA of the CDR3 is TGTGCCAGCAGTTACTCTAGGGACAGCCGATATGGCTACACCTTC.

This clonotype was counted ten times or more. This chain uses TRBV2 with TRBJ2-2; tentatively, D is TRBD1 (7 bases). Trimming shortened V by 6 bases and J by 2 bases, and 19 bases separated the two germline ends. The CDR3 is made up of 17 amino acids. The germline gives CDR1 SNHLY, CDR2 FYNNEI. The CDR3 reads CASRPRRGRGNTGELFF. Written as DNA, the CDR3 is TGTGCCAGCAGGCCCAGGAGGGGGCGAGGAAACACCGGGGAGCTGTTTTTT.

This clonotype was found many times. The rearrangement joins TRBV2 to TRBJ1-5; no firm D call. Trimming cost V 6 bases and J 0 bases, with 12 bases left between them. The CDR3 is 15 residues long. Germline CDR1 is SNHLY and CDR2 is FYNNEI. The CDR3 spells CASSLGGRSNQPQHF. The CDR3 DNA sequence: TGTGCCAGCAGCCTCGGCGGCCGTAGCAATCAGCCCCAGCATTTT.

V gene TRBV29-1 combines with J gene TRBJ2-7; D possibly corresponds to TRBD1 (5 bases). The CDR3 is 12 residues long. Germline assignment: CDR1 SQVTM and CDR2 ANQGSEA. The V and J ends lost 8 bases and 2 bases respectively, with 13 bases between them. The CDR3 DNA reads TGCAGCACTCTCGTGGGGCCCTACGAGCAGTACTTC. This gives the protein CSTLVGPYEQYF.

Comments on this clonotype: At one of its ends the junction is not consistent with the germline gene, which may arise from a read error. The CDR3 is CAWDPSQGTQYF. In nucleotides, the CDR3 is TGTGCCTGGGACCCGTCCCAAGGGACCCAGTACTTC. The chain uses TRBV30 and TRBJ2-5, with D uncertain. CDR3 length: 12 amino acids. Germline V gene sequence: CDR1 GTSNPN, CDR2 SVGIG (reference sequence).

This clonotype was picked up many times. The chain carries TRBV20-1 and TRBJ2-1; a weak D match, TRBD1 (6 bases). The germline gives CDR1 DFQATT, CDR2 SNEGSKA (reference sequence). V lost 1 base and J 16 bases, leaving 14 bases between the germline ends. The length of the CDR3 is 11 residues. CDR3 in amino acids: CSARAGTTFFF. CDR3 sequence (DNA): TGCAGTGCTAGAGCTGGGACAACGTTTTTCTTC.

This sequence joins TRBV24-1 and TRBJ2-2, with 12 bases fitting TRBD2. Germline V gene sequence: CDR1 KGHDR, CDR2 SFDVKD. CDR3 size: 17 residues. J was trimmed by 3 bases and V by 11 bases; bases with no gene match: 12. The CDR3 sequence is CASRTPSGGAYTGELFF. The CDR3 nucleotides are TGTGCCAGCAGGACTCCTAGCGGGGGGGCATACACCGGGGAGCTGTTTTTT.

The chain has TRBV5-4 and TRBJ2-7; tentatively, D is TRBD1 (6 bases). Trimming stripped 0 bases from V and 5 bases from J, with 15 bases between. The V gene's germline CDR1 is SGHNT and CDR2 YYREEE (reference sequence). This CDR3 spans 15 amino acids. The CDR3 loop is CASSLGGQPVHEQYF. The CDR3 DNA reads TGTGCCAGCAGCTTGGGTGGACAGCCTGTCCACGAGCAGTACTTC.

This clonotype showed up many times. The gene calls are TRBV12-3 or TRBV12-4 and TRBJ2-7; 7 nucleotides line up with TRBD1. This CDR3 is 13 amino acids long. The V gene end was trimmed by 5 bases and the J gene end by 2 bases; junction bases not matched to a gene: 3. Written as DNA, the CDR3 is TGTGCCAGCAGTGGGACAGAAACCTACGAGCAGTACTTC. Translation: CASSGTETYEQYF.

This clonotype was detected ten times or more. The V call is TRBV7-3, the J call TRBJ2-3; TRBD1 matches 11 bases. Trimming removed 5 bases from V and 3 bases from J; junction bases left unmatched: 7. Germline V gives CDR1 SGHTA, CDR2 FQGTGA. This CDR3 is built from 16 residues. CDR3 amino acids: CASSVGTGGGTDTQYF. CDR3 bases: TGTGCCAGCAGCGTAGGGACAGGGGGTGGAACAGATACGCAGTATTTT.

J is TRBJ2-3 and V is TRBV27; the D call may be TRBD1 or TRBD2 (5 bases each). The germline V gene encodes CDR1 MNHEY and CDR2 SMNVEV (reference sequence). This CDR3 comprises 12 residues. Trimming pared 11 bases from V and 3 bases from J, leaving 12 bases between. The CDR3 DNA sequence: TGTGCCGCTCGGGACGCGACAGATACGCAGTATTTT. Amino acid sequence: CAARDATDTQYF.